This paragraph reports one TCR beta chain. CDR1 is LNHNV and CDR2 is YYDKDF in the germline V gene (reference sequence). The length of the CDR3 is 15 residues. V gave up 4 bases and J gave up 0 bases, with 11 bases separating them. These data originate in a study of blood T cell repertoires in COVID-19. Study-level background: T cells, B-cell-depleted T cells, or PBMCs provided the cDNA or gDNA that served as material.

Clones were sequenced by immunoSEQ multiplex PCR, and TCRdb holds only the in-frame ones, with some missing. The sample holds tens of thousands of clones; roughly 90% are singletons and the top ten take 1.4% to 1.5%. The V gene is TRBV15, the J gene TRBJ2-3; D remains unclear. The TCR originated in a man aged 45-65 years with acute or convalescent COVID-19. The sample comprised peripheral blood. DNA of the CDR3: TGTGCCACCAGCATGGAGACCCTCAGCACAGATACGCAGTATTTT. Translated: CATSMETLSTDTQYF. The full variable domain, its missing parts supplied by reference TRBV15 and TRBJ2-3, is DAMVIQNPRYQVTQFGKPVTLSCSQTLNHNVMYWYQQKSSQAPKLLFHYYDKDFNNEADTPDNFQSRRPNTSFCFLDIRSPGLGDTAMYLCATSMETLSTDTQYFGPGTRLTVL.